What follows is one TCR beta chain and its context. What it recognizes is unknown. This sample was taken from a study of T cell responses to AZD1222 COVID-19 vaccine. Libraries were prepared by immunoSEQ multiplex PCR; TCRdb keeps only in-frame clonotypes and omits some of them. The sample lists tens of thousands of clones, 85% to 90% occurring once. Study-level results: Two doses of AZD1222 preceded a rise in Spike-specific TCR breadth and depth. Spike was spanned by vaccine-associated CD4 TCRs, which were dominant at 160-218 and 743-854. Sampling that yielded the repertoires occurred only after the peak T cell response.

The CDR3 is 17 amino acids. Trimming pared 4 bases from V and 8 bases from J, leaving 21 bases between. Germline CDR1 reads LNHDA; CDR2 reads SQIVND (reference sequence). The receptor was isolated from an adult in good health. This material consisted of peripheral blood, taken on day 0 of MenACWY control vaccination. This chain uses TRBV19 with TRBJ1-6, with D unresolved. The DNA for the CDR3 is TGTGCCAGTAGTACCGGCCTGTGGACCCATCTTTATTCACCCCTCCACTTT. Encoded protein: CASSTGLWTHLYSPLHF.